Following are 8 T cell receptor beta chains from one sample sequenced in a study of CDR3 diversity in severe acne. TCRdb redid the calling of the PCR reads with MiXCR, one entry per CDR3 protein. This table holds almost 85,000 distinct CDR3 sequences, approximately 51% found once. Source material: blood. The receptor source for this set is a male donor in good health, without acne.

The gene calls are TRBV11-3 and TRBJ2-7; D possibly corresponds to TRBD2 (5 bases). The germline gives CDR1 SGHNT, CDR2 YENEEA. V was pared by 4 bases and J by 3 bases, with 19 bases between. The CDR3 runs to 16 residues. The DNA of the CDR3 is TGTGCCAGCAGCTCCCGTGCCAGCGCCGGGATCTACGAGCAGTACTTC. Protein sequence: CASSSRASAGIYEQYF.

The chain has TRBV3-1 and TRBJ2-5; tentatively, D is TRBD1 (6 bases). The V and J ends lost 4 bases and 4 bases respectively, with 13 bases between them. This CDR3 is built from 14 residues. Germline lookup yields CDR1 LGHDT and CDR2 YNNKEL (reference sequence). CDR3: CASSPYTTGETQYF. In nucleotides, the CDR3 is TGTGCCAGCAGCCCCTATACGACAGGAGAGACCCAGTACTTC.

In its sample, this clonotype was seen many times. The V gene is TRBV12-3 or TRBV12-4, the J gene TRBJ1-5; TRBD1 matches 9 bases. The junction had 3 bases not matched to a gene; V was cut back by 8 bases and J by 1 base. The CDR3 has 14 amino acids. CDR3 loop: CASGGQGSNQPQHF. DNA for the CDR3: TGTGCCAGCGGGGGACAGGGCAGCAATCAGCCCCAGCATTTT.

This clonotype was observed at least ten times. The chain links TRBV20-1 to TRBJ2-2; TRBD1 might be the D (6 bases). Per germline, CDR1 DFQATT and CDR2 SNEGSKA (reference sequence). The CDR3 is made up of 14 amino acids. V was pared by 4 bases and J by 1 base, with 10 bases between. CDR3 sequence reads: CSATGTQNTGELFF. In DNA form, the CDR3 reads TGCAGTGCTACCGGGACACAGAACACCGGGGAGCTGTTTTTT.

This chain links TRBV7-3 with TRBJ2-7; a weak D match, TRBD1 (6 bases). The CDR3 is 14 residues long. Trimming pared 2 bases from V and 5 bases from J, leaving 13 bases between. Per germline, CDR1 SGHTA and CDR2 FQGTGA. The DNA for the CDR3 is TGTGCCAGCAGCTTATGGGCAGGGGCCCACGAGCAGTACTTC. Translation: CASSLWAGAHEQYF.

This clonotype was seen many times. V gene TRBV9 combines with J gene TRBJ2-3, with 7 nucleotides matching TRBD2. Unmatched junction bases numbered 9, after V lost 4 bases and J lost 1 base. This CDR3 is built from 16 residues. Germline V lookup: CDR1 SGDLS, CDR2 YYNGEE. Here the CDR3 reads CASSPRAGSGTDTQYF. CDR3 coding DNA: TGTGCCAGCAGCCCGAGAGCGGGGAGCGGCACAGATACGCAGTATTTT.

This clonotype is deemed medium-sized. The V gene is TRBV24-1, the J gene TRBJ2-3, with D hard to call. Germline V lookup: CDR1 KGHDR, CDR2 SFDVKD. The ends were cut back, 6 bases at V and 2 bases at J, with 5 bases in the middle. The length of the CDR3 is 12 residues. The CDR3 loop reads CATSTITDTQYF. CDR3 bases: TGTGCCACCAGTACTATCACAGATACGCAGTATTTT.

About this clonotype: This is likely a read error, given that the CDR3 carries no conserved phenylalanine or tryptophan at its end. The chain has TRBV20-1 and TRBJ2-1; no definite D call. The germline V gene has CDR1 DFQATT and CDR2 SNEGSKA (reference sequence). The CDR3 consists of 14 residues. Trimming stripped 0 bases from V and 0 bases from J, with 6 bases between. This CDR3 is CSAREVSSYNEQFS. CDR3 sequence (DNA): TGCAGTGCTAGAGAGGTGAGCTCCTACAATGAGCAGTTCTCC.